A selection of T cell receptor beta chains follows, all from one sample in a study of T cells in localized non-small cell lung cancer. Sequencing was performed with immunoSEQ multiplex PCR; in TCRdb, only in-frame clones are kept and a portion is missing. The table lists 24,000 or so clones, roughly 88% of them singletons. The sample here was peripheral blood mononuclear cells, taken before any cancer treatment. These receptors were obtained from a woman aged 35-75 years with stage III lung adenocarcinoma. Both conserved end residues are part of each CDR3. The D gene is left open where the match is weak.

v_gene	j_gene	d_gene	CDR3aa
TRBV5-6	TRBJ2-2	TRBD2	CASSLWGTRIGGELFF
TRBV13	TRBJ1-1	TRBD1	CASSFTGQVAEAFF
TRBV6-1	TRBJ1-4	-	CASSDRPNEKLFF
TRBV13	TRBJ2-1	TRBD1	CASSLARGQGQFF
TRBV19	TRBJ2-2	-	CASPRGGRIKTGELFF
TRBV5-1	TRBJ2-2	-	CASSLMQGANTGELFF
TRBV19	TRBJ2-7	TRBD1	CASRDRGRHEQYF
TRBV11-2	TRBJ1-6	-	CASSLGRGGYNSPLHF
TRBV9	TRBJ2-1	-	CASSVGGRVDNEQFF
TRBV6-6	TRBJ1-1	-	CASSFPSVVEAFF
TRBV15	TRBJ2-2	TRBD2	CATSPKTSFAGELFF
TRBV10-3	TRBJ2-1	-	CAISGGNGNEQFF
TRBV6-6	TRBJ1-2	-	CAVGTPYGYTF
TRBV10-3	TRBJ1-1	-	CAISQQGDTEAFF
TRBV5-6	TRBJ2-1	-	CASSLVNNEQFF
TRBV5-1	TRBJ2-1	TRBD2	CASSSLAGGYNEQFF
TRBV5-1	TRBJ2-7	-	CASSLANSVYEQYF
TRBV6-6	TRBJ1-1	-	CASDGQPNTEAFF
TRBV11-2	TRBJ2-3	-	CASSLVGGDPDTQYF
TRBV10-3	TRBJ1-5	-	CAISKDKYSNQPQHF
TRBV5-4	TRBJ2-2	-	CASRIKGNTGELFF
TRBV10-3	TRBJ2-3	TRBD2	CAIAGGATDTQYF
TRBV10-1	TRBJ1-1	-	CASSVGRSTEAFF
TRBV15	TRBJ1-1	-	CATSRDPSSGAEAFF
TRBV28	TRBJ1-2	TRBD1	CASSLFVVRTGGIYGYTF
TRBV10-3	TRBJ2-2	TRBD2	CAISESTSGTGELFF
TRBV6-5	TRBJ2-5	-	CASSYGGASGETQYF
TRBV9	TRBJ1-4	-	CASSPLGAINEKLFF
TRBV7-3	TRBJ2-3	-	CASSPGTRTDTQYF
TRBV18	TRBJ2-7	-	CASSPPTTYEQYF
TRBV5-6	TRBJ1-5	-	CASSLGGSNQPQHF
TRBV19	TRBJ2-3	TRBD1	CASAPGTGGVRYTDTQYF
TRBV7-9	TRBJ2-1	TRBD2	CASSTEGLAGNEQFF
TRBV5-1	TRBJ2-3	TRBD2	CASSRGLAGEDTQYF
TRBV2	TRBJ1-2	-	CASHWAGEGYTF
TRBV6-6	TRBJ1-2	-	CASSYRGTPAAGYTF
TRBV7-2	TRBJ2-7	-	CASSLGQRLSAYEQYF
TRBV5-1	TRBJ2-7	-	CASSLVTGSYEQYF
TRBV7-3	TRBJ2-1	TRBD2	CASSLSGSSYNEQFF
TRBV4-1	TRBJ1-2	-	CASSQAASIYGYTF
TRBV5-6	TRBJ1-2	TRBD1	CASSFNRGGYGYTF
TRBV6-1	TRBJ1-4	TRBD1	CASKYRGRGEKLFF
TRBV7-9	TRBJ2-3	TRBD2	CASSHAGGATDTQYF
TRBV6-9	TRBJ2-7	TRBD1	CAPRDRAGYEQYF
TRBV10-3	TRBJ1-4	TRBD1	CAISPGTVDVLFF
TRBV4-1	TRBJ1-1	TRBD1	CASSQVTGGDTEAFF
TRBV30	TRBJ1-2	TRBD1	CAWSRAGGNYGYTF
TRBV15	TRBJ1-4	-	CATSRDRGSTNEKLFF
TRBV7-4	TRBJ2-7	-	CASSLDRTSQHEQYF
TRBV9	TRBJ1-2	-	CASSVGTFQGYGYTF
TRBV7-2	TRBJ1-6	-	CASSPHPGQRYNSPLHF
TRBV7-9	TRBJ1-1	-	CASSLRQHSDEAFF
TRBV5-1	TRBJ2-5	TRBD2	CASSLALAGGPQETQYF
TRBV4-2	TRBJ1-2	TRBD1	CASSQGKVGRGGYTF
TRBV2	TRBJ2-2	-	CASRKEFNTGELFF
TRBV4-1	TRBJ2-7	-	CASSQEGWESYEQYF
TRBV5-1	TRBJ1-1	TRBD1	CASSKDRGGSEAFF
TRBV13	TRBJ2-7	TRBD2	CASSLTSGIREQYF
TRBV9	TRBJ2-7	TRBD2	CASSPRLAGEGEQYF